This T cell receptor (beta chain) was captured by sequencing in a study of T cell changes during pregnancy in multiple sclerosis. A few counts support this clone. With 2 bases removed from V and 0 bases from J, the gap between germline ends came to 6 bases. The CDR3 spans 14 residues. Germline V lookup: CDR1 SGHAT, CDR2 FQNNGV. Sequencing was performed with immunoSEQ multiplex PCR; in TCRdb, only in-frame clones are kept and a portion is missing. The sample lists 90,000 to 120,000 clones, about 90% occurring once. J is TRBJ2-3 and V is TRBV11-2; D unclear. The sample here was peripheral blood, taken in the third trimester of pregnancy. The receptor was derived from a female donor in good health, enrolled as a control in a pregnancy study. DNA of the CDR3: TGTGCCAGCAGCTTACAGTCTAGCACAGATACGCAGTATTTT. Its translation: CASSLQSSTDTQYF.